The source of this T cell receptor (beta chain) is a study of blood T cell repertoires in COVID-19. Sequencing was performed with immunoSEQ multiplex PCR; in TCRdb, only in-frame clones are kept and a portion is missing. The data contain approximately 190,000 clones, approximately 80% of them singletons. CDR3 length: 13 amino acids. V lost 4 bases and J lost 8; bases outside the gene matches: 7. CDR1 is SGDLS, CDR2 YYNGEE, per germline. Sequenced input: peripheral blood. The chain has TRBV9 and TRBJ1-2; 8 positions match TRBD1. The clonotype comes from a human donor with acute or convalescent COVID-19. The donor label of this sample is uncertain. CDR3 DNA sequence: TGTGCCAGCAGCACAGGGGGAGGGGAGGGCTACACCTTC. This gives the protein CASSTGGGEGYTF. The full variable domain, its missing parts supplied by reference TRBV9 and TRBJ1-2, is DSGVTQTPKHLITATGQRVTLRCSPRSGDLSVYWYQQSLDQGLQFLIQYYNGEERAKGNILERFSAQQFPDLHSELNLSSLELGDSALYFCASSTGGGEGYTFGSGTRLTVV.